Listed here are 21 T cell receptor beta chains from one sample, sequenced in a study of CD8 T cells in ankylosing spondylitis. Each CDR3 protein is one row after TCRdb ran MiXCR on the 5' RACE reads. The table has 700,000 or so distinct CDR3 sequences, roughly 19% seen once. Findings and limits, study-wide: Several highly homologous variants made up a TCR beta motif that seemed to typify ankylosing spondylitis blood.

These receptors lack a known antigen. The source material was blood, either unsorted or a sorted T cell fraction (not recorded which). The source of these receptors is a male donor with ankylosing spondylitis.

This clonotype was counted a few times. J is TRBJ2-7 and V is TRBV7-2; 11 nucleotides line up with TRBD2. The junction had 3 bases not matched to a gene; V was cut back by 5 bases and J by 3 bases. The germline V gene has CDR1 SGHTA and CDR2 FQGNSA. This CDR3 is built from 14 residues. The CDR3 DNA reads TGTGCCAGCAGCACTAGCGGGGGCTTCTACGAGCAGTACTTC. It yields the protein CASSTSGGFYEQYF.

CDR3 in DNA: TGTGCCAGCAGCGCCGGGACAGGGGGTGATCGGGAGCTGTTTTTT. Translation: CASSAGTGGDRELFF. The rearrangement uses TRBV11-1 and TRBJ2-2, with 11 bases lining up with TRBD1. Germline assignment: CDR1 SGHAT and CDR2 FQDESV (reference sequence). The length of the CDR3 is 15 residues. V shed 5 bases, J shed 9 bases, and the junction held 8 bases outside the gene matches.

This clonotype was observed a few times. The chain uses TRBV6-1 and TRBJ1-1; D gene ambiguous. This CDR3 has 14 residues. The germline V gene encodes CDR1 MNHNS and CDR2 SASEGT. The V end lost 2 bases, the J end lost 4 bases, and 11 bases lay between the germline ends. This chain's CDR3 is CASSEWVGITEAFF. The CDR3 region has the DNA TGTGCCAGCAGTGAATGGGTCGGGATCACTGAAGCTTTCTTT.

This clonotype was observed a handful of times. The rearrangement uses TRBV6-1 and TRBJ1-2, with TRBD1 identical over 8 bases. V lost 7 bases and J lost 0; bases outside the gene matches: 7. Germline assignment: CDR1 MNHNS and CDR2 SASEGT. The CDR3 has 15 amino acids. CDR3 amino acids: CASTLRTGSNYGYTF. Here the CDR3 DNA reads TGTGCCAGCACTCTACGGACAGGGTCTAACTATGGCTACACCTTC.

The chain combines TRBV14 with TRBJ1-1; 8 nucleotides match TRBD1. Germline CDR1 and CDR2: SGHDN and FVKESK. The CDR3 extends over 15 amino acids. Trimming took 2 bases from V and 5 from J; bases not matched to a gene: 7. CDR3 in amino acids: CASSQYRQGNTEAFF. In DNA, the CDR3 is TGTGCCAGCAGCCAATATCGACAGGGGAATACTGAAGCTTTCTTT.

Notes on this clonotype: The CDR3 does not close with the conserved phenylalanine or tryptophan, likely indicating a read error. This rearrangement joins TRBV12-3 or TRBV12-4 to TRBJ2-7; 8 nucleotides agree with TRBD1. This CDR3 spans 14 amino acids. Here the CDR3 reads CASRLAQGAFEQYL. The CDR3 nucleotides read TGTGCCAGCAGATTAGCGCAGGGGGCCTTCGAGCAGTACCTC.

CDR3 in amino acids: CASSFGLDTEAFF. The CDR3 DNA sequence: TGTGCCAGCAGCTTCGGATTGGACACTGAAGCTTTCTTT. V gene TRBV11-3 combines with J gene TRBJ1-1; D gene unclear. Trimming shortened V by 3 bases and J by 3 bases, and 8 bases separated the two germline ends. This CDR3 comprises 13 residues. Germline V CDR1 and CDR2: SGHNT, YENEEA.

The chain employs TRBV6-1 and TRBJ2-7, with 9 bases fitting TRBD1. The V segment lost 5 bases and the J segment 5 bases; nucleotides outside the gene matches: 10. The CDR3 totals 15 residues. Germline loops: CDR1 MNHNS, CDR2 SASEGT. The CDR3 reads CASSQTDRGSHEQYF. The CDR3 DNA is TGTGCCAGCAGTCAAACGGACAGGGGAAGCCACGAGCAGTACTTC.

The rearrangement joins TRBV12-3 or TRBV12-4 to TRBJ1-2, with no clear D. CDR3 length: 11 amino acids. Trimming cost V 7 bases and J 4 bases, with 7 bases left between them. The CDR3 sequence is CASTGIYGYTF. In DNA, the CDR3 is TGTGCCAGCACCGGTATCTATGGCTACACCTTC.

The sample holds a few counts of this clonotype. The chain recombines TRBV2 with TRBJ2-3; D is perhaps TRBD1 or TRBD2 (6 bases each). Trimming stripped 4 bases from V and 5 bases from J, with 13 bases between. The CDR3 runs to 14 residues. Germline V gene lookup returns CDR1 SNHLY and CDR2 FYNNEI. This CDR3 reads CASSAQGRQDTQYF. As DNA, the CDR3 is TGTGCCAGCAGTGCGCAGGGGAGGCAAGATACGCAGTATTTT.

This clonotype was counted only a few times. The genes are TRBV28 and TRBJ2-1, with D unresolved. The CDR3 totals 17 residues. Trimming cost V 4 bases and J 0 bases, with 16 bases left between them. Germline V lookup: CDR1 MDHEN, CDR2 SYDVKM. CDR3 amino acids: CASSSGWRRGSYNEQFF. In nucleotides, the CDR3 is TGTGCCAGCAGTTCTGGATGGCGGAGAGGCTCCTACAATGAGCAGTTCTTC.

In this sample, this clonotype turned up a few times. The J gene is TRBJ2-2, the V gene TRBV5-1; D possibly corresponds to TRBD1 (5 bases). CDR1 and CDR2 from the germline V gene are SGHRS and YFSETQ. Trimming cost V 1 base and J 2 bases, with 9 bases left between them. This CDR3 region has 15 residues. CDR3 nucleotides: TGCGCCAGCAGCTTGCAGGACACCAACACCGGGGAGCTGTTTTTT. This encodes CASSLQDTNTGELFF.

This chain joins TRBV5-6 and TRBJ2-7; TRBD1 agrees at 8 bases. Per germline, CDR1 SGHDT and CDR2 YYEEEE. CDR3 length: 15 residues. Trimming removed 4 bases from V and 2 bases from J; junction bases left unmatched: 8. This CDR3 reads CASSTDRGFTYEQYF. CDR3 bases: TGTGCCAGCAGCACCGACAGGGGCTTTACCTACGAGCAGTACTTC.

This clonotype came up a few times. The V and J genes are TRBV15 and TRBJ2-3, with D unresolved. V lost 11 bases and J 2 bases, leaving 14 bases between the germline ends. Germline V gives CDR1 LNHNV, CDR2 YYDKDF (reference sequence). The CDR3 is made up of 13 amino acids. The CDR3 nucleotides are TGTGCCTCTTCGAGGAGATACACAGATACGCAGTATTTT. Amino acids: CASSRRYTDTQYF.

The V gene is TRBV5-1, the J gene TRBJ1-2; D is uncertain. Germline V gene data show CDR1 as SGHRS and CDR2 as YFSETQ. The CDR3 sequence is 14 residues long. Trimming shortened V by 1 base and J by 1 base, and 8 bases separated the two germline ends. The CDR3 bases are TGCGCCAGCAGCTTGACGAGTGTTAACTATGGCTACACCTTC. Translating it yields CASSLTSVNYGYTF.

This clonotype appeared a few times. CDR3 region: CASSQDYGLAGITDTQYF. In nucleotides, the CDR3 is TGTGCCAGCAGCCAAGATTATGGGCTAGCGGGGATCACAGATACGCAGTATTTT. The V call is TRBV4-2, the J call TRBJ2-3; 9 bases align to TRBD2. Per the germline V gene, CDR1 is LGHNA and CDR2 is YNFKEQ. V gave up 0 bases and J gave up 2 bases; unmatched junction bases: 9. The CDR3 runs to 18 residues.

This clonotype has just a few counts. V usage is TRBV25-1 and J usage is TRBJ2-2, with D possibly called TRBD1 or TRBD2 (6 bases each). Trimming pared 5 bases from V and 6 bases from J, leaving 22 bases between. Germline assignment: CDR1 MGHDK and CDR2 SYGVNS. This CDR3 is built from 17 residues. CDR3: CASSSKPDRLGAGELFF. The CDR3 DNA is TGTGCCAGCAGTTCCAAACCGGACAGACTAGGGGCCGGGGAGCTGTTTTTT.

Regarding this clonotype: The germline gene is not matched at one end of the junction; a read error may be the cause. This chain connects TRBV10-3 to TRBJ1-6; D is unclear. CDR1 is ENHRY and CDR2 is SYGVKD in the germline V gene. The CDR3 contains 13 residues. CDR3 residues: CAISESYSSPLHF. The CDR3 DNA is TGTGCCATCAGTGAGTCGTATAGTTCACCCCTCCACTTT.

This chain joins TRBV7-2 and TRBJ2-1; 7 nucleotides match TRBD2. J was trimmed by 4 bases and V by 3 bases; bases with no gene match: 12. This CDR3 is 17 amino acids long. The germline V gene has CDR1 SGHTA and CDR2 FQGNSA. CDR3 sequence (DNA): TGTGCCAGCAGCTTGACCCCTCGTGCTAGCGGTTACAATGAGCAGTTCTTC. Encoded protein: CASSLTPRASGYNEQFF.

This clonotype came up many times. This rearrangement joins TRBV12-3 or TRBV12-4 to TRBJ2-1, with D possibly TRBD2 on 5 matching bases. CDR3 length: 12 amino acids. Trimming left V 5 bases short and J 15 bases short, with 17 bases between. Written as DNA, the CDR3 is TGTGCCAGCAGTCCTAGCTATTATGGTCTGTTCTTC. Protein: CASSPSYYGLFF.

This clonotype has only a few counts. This chain uses TRBV7-2 with TRBJ1-1; D possibly corresponds to TRBD1 (5 bases). There are 15 residues in the CDR3. V lost 2 bases and J lost 7, with 17 bases in between. Germline CDR1 and CDR2: SGHTA and FQGNSA. The CDR3 nucleotides are TGTGCCAGCAGCTTAATTATCGGGGGAATAGATGAAGCTTTCTTT. It encodes CASSLIIGGIDEAFF.